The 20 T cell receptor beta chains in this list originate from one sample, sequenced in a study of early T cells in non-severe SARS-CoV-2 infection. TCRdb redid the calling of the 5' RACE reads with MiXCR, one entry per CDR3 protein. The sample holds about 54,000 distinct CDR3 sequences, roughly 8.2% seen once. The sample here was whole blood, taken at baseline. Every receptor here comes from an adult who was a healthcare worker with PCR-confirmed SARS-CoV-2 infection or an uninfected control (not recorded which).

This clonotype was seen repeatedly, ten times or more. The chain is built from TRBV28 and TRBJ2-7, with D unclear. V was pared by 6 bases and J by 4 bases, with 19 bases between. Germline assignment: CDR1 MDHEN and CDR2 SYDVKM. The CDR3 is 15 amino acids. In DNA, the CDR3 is TGTGCCAGCAGCCCTGGTGGCCCCTCAGGTTACGAGCAGTACTTC. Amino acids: CASSPGGPSGYEQYF.

The CDR3 DNA reads as TGTGCCAGCAGATTCGCAGGGGAGCAGTACTTC. Its translation: CASRFAGEQYF. The genes are TRBV6-2 or TRBV6-3 and TRBJ2-7, with D possibly TRBD1 on 5 matching bases. Germline V gene sequence: CDR1 MNHEY, CDR2 SVGEGT. The CDR3 has 11 residues. V was pared by 6 bases and J by 7 bases, with 10 bases between.

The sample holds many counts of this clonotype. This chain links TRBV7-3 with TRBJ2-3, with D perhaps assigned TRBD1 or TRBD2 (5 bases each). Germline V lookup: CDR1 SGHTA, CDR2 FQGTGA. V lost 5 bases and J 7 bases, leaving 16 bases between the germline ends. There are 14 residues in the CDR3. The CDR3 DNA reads TGTGCCAGCAGCACGGGACCCTCCGGTTATACGCAGTATTTT. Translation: CASSTGPSGYTQYF. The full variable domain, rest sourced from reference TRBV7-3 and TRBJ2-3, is GAGVSQTPSNKVTEKGKYVELRCDPISGHTALYWYRQSLGQGPEFLIYFQGTGAADDSGLPNDRFFAVRPEGSVSTLKIQRTERGDSAVYLCASSTGPSGYTQYFGPGTRLTVL.

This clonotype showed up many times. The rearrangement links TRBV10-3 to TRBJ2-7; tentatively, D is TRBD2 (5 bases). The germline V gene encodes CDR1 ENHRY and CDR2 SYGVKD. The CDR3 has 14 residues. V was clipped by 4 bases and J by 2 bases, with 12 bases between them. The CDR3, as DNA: TGTGCCATCAGTGGGGAACTAGTTCCCTACGAGCAGTACTTC. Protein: CAISGELVPYEQYF.

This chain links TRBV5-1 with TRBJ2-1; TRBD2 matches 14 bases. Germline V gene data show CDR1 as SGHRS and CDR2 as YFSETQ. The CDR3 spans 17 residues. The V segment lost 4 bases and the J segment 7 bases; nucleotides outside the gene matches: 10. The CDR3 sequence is CASSAVGLAGGRNEQFF. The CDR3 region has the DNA TGCGCCAGCAGCGCCGTCGGACTAGCGGGAGGTAGAAATGAGCAGTTCTTC.

CDR3 sequence: CASASGTGLDTQYF. As DNA, the CDR3 is TGCGCCAGCGCGTCCGGGACAGGCTTAGATACGCAGTATTTT. This chain connects TRBV5-1 to TRBJ2-3; 8 bases are shared with TRBD1. The ends lost 7 bases at V and 5 bases at J; junction bases unmatched: 9. Germline V gene data show CDR1 as SGHRS and CDR2 as YFSETQ. This CDR3 has 14 residues.

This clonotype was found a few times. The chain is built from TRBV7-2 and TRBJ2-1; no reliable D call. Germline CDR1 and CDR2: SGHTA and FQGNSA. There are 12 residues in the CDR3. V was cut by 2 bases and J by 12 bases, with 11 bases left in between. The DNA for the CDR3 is TGTGCCAGCAGCTTAAGGGATCGGCGGCAGTTCTTC. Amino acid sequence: CASSLRDRRQFF.

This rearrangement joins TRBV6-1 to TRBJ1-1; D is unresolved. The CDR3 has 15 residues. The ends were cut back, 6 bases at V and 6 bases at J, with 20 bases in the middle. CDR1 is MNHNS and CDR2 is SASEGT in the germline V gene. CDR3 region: CASSKTGLERSEAFF. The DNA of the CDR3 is TGTGCCAGCAGCAAGACGGGCCTCGAGCGCTCTGAAGCTTTCTTT.

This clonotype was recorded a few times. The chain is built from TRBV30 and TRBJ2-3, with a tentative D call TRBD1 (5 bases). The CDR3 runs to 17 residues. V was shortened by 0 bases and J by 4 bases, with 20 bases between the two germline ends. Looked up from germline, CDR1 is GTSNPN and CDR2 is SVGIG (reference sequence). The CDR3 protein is CAWSVRLVGADADTQYF. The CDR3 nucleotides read TGTGCCTGGAGTGTACGCCTAGTAGGGGCCGATGCAGATACGCAGTATTTT.

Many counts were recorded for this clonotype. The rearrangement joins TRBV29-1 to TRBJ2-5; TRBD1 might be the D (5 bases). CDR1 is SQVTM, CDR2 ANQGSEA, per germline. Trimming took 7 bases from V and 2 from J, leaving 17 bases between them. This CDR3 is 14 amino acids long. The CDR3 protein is CSGLGAGRQETQYF. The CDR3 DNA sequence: TGCAGCGGCCTTGGGGCCGGGCGGCAAGAGACCCAGTACTTC.

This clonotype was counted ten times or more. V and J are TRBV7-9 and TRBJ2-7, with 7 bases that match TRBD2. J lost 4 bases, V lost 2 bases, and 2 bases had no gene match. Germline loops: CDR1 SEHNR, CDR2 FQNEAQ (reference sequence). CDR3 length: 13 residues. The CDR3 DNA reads TGTGCCAGCAGCTTATCGGGGGGATACGAGCAGTACTTC. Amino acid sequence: CASSLSGGYEQYF.

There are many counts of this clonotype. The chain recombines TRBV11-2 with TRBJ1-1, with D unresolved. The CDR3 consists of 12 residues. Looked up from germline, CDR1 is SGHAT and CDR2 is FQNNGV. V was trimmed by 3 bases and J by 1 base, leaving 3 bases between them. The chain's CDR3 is CASSFTNTEAFF. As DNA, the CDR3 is TGTGCCAGCAGCTTTACGAACACTGAAGCTTTCTTT.

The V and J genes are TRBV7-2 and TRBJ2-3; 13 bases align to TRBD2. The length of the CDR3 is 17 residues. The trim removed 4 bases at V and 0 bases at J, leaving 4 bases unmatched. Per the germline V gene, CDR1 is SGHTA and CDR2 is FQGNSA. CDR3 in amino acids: CASSSGTSGESTDTQYF. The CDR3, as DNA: TGTGCCAGCAGCTCCGGGACTAGCGGGGAGAGCACAGATACGCAGTATTTT.

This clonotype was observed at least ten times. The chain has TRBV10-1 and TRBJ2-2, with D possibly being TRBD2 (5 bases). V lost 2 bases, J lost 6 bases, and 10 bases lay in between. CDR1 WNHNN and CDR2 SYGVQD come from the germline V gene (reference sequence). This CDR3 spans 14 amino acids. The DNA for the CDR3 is TGCGCCAGCAGTGAGGTCCCGGACTCCGGGGAGCTGTTTTTT. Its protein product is CASSEVPDSGELFF.

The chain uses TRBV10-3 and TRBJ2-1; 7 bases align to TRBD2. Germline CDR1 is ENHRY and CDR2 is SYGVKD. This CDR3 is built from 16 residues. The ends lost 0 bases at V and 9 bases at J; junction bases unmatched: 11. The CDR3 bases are TGTGCCATCAGTGAGTCATTTCAGGCGGGAGACAGTGAGCAGTTCTTC. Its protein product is CAISESFQAGDSEQFF.

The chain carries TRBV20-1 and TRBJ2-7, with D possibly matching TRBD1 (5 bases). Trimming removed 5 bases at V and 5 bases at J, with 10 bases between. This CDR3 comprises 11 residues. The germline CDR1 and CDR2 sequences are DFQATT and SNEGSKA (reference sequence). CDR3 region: CSAAQGNEQYF. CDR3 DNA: TGCAGTGCTGCTCAGGGTAACGAGCAGTACTTC.

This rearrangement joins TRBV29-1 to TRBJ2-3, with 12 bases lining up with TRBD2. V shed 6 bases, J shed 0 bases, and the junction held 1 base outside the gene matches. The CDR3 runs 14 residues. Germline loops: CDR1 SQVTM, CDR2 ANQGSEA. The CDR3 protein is CSVGTSGSTDTQYF. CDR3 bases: TGCAGCGTGGGGACTAGCGGGAGCACAGATACGCAGTATTTT.

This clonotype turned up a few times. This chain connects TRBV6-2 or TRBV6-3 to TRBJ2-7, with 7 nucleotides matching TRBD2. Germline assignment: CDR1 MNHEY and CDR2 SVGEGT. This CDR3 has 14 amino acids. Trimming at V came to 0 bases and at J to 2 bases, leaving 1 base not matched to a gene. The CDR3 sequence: CASSYSSGAYEQYF. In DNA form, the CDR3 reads TGTGCCAGCAGTTACTCGAGCGGGGCCTACGAGCAGTACTTC.

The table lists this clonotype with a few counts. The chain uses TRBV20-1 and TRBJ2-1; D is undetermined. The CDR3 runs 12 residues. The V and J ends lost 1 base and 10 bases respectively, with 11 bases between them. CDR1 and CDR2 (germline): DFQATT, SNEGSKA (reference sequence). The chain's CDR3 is CSARAVSEEQFF. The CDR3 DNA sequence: TGCAGTGCTAGAGCCGTGTCAGAGGAGCAGTTCTTC.

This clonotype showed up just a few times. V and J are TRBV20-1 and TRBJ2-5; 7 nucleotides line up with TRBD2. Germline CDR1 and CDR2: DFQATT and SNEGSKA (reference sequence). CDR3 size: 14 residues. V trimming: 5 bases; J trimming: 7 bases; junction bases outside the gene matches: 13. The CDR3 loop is CSAAQLLAEGTQYF. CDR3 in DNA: TGCAGTGCTGCCCAGTTGCTAGCGGAAGGGACCCAGTACTTC.